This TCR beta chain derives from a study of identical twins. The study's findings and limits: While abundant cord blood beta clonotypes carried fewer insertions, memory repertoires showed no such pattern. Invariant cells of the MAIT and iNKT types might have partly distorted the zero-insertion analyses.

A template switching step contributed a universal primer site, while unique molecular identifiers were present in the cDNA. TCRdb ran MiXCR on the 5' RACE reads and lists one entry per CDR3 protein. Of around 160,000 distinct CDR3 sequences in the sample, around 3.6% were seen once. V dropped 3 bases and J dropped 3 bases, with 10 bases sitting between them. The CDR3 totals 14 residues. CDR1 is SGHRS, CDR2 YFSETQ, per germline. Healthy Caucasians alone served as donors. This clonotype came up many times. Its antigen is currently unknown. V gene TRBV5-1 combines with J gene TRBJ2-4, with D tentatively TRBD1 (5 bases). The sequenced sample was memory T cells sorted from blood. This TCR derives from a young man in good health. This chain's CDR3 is CASSWSDNKNIQYF. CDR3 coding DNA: TGCGCCAGCAGCTGGTCGGACAACAAAAACATTCAGTACTTC.